These 32 T cell receptor beta chains originate from one sample sequenced in a study of blood T cell repertoires in COVID-19. Sequencing was performed with immunoSEQ multiplex PCR; in TCRdb, only in-frame clones are kept and a portion is missing. Counted here are tens of thousands of clones, around nine tenths occurring once; the ten biggest clones make up about 15%. The specimen was peripheral blood. The receptor set was obtained from a man in his 70s with active or convalescent COVID-19.

The gene calls are TRBV28 and TRBJ2-2; 14 bases line up with TRBD2. The germline V gene encodes CDR1 MDHEN and CDR2 SYDVKM. The CDR3 runs 17 residues. The CDR3 reads CDDIETSGRVGTGELFF. In DNA form, the CDR3 reads TGTGACGACATCGAGACTAGCGGGAGGGTGGGCACCGGGGAGCTGTTTTTT. Drawing the rest from reference TRBV28 and TRBJ2-2, the complete variable domain is DVKVTQSSRYLVKRTGEKVFLECVQDMDHENMFWYRQDPGLGLRLIYFSYDVKMKEKGDIPEGYSVSREKKERFSLILESASTNQTSMYLCDDIETSGRVGTGELFFGEGSRLTVL.

The chain couples TRBV6-6 to TRBJ1-1, with 7 bases lining up with TRBD1. From germline, CDR1 is MNHNY and CDR2 SVGAGI (reference sequence). The CDR3 is 15 amino acids. The trim removed 5 bases at V and 3 bases at J, leaving 9 bases unmatched. The CDR3 is CASSKTQGSHTEAFF. The CDR3, as DNA: TGTGCCAGCAGTAAAACACAGGGGTCACACACTGAAGCTTTCTTT.

The V call is TRBV18, the J call TRBJ1-1; D unclear. Germline assignment: CDR1 KGHSH and CDR2 LQKENI. The V gene lost 1 base and the J gene lost 0 bases, with 9 bases spanning the gap. CDR3 size: 15 residues. The CDR3 sequence is CASSPRVEMNTEAFF. CDR3 sequence (DNA): TGTGCCAGCTCACCACGAGTGGAGATGAACACTGAAGCTTTCTTT.

The chain carries TRBV6-5 and TRBJ2-1, with D maybe TRBD1 (5 bases). The CDR3 length is 12 residues. Germline CDR1 MNHEY, CDR2 SVGAGI. Trimming shortened V by 7 bases and J by 4 bases, and 8 bases separated the two germline ends. CDR3 nucleotide sequence: TGTGCCAGCAAGGCAGGGTACAATGAGCAGTTCTTC. This codes for CASKAGYNEQFF.

This clone was seen only a few times. This chain joins TRBV19 and TRBJ2-3; 9 nucleotides line up with TRBD2. The CDR3 sequence is 16 residues long. With 1 base clipped from V and 4 bases from J, the junction kept 6 bases outside the gene matches. Germline V lookup: CDR1 LNHDA, CDR2 SQIVND (reference sequence). Here the CDR3 reads CASSIALAGLADTQYF. CDR3 nucleotides: TGTGCCAGTAGTATAGCCCTAGCGGGATTGGCAGATACGCAGTATTTT.

CDR3 region: CASSDSTVPPWISGTDTQYF. Written as DNA, the CDR3 is TGTGCCAGCAGTGACTCGACGGTCCCCCCTTGGATTAGCGGGACAGATACGCAGTATTTT. The gene calls are TRBV6-4 and TRBJ2-3, with 7 bases identical to TRBD2. Looked up from germline, CDR1 is MRHNA and CDR2 is SNTAGT. The CDR3 loop spans 20 amino acids. The V gene end was trimmed by 0 bases and the J gene end by 3 bases; junction bases not matched to a gene: 18.

The V call is TRBV28, the J call TRBJ1-5, with D unclear. CDR1 and CDR2 from the germline V gene are MDHEN and SYDVKM. V lost 8 bases and J lost 2, with 13 bases in between. This CDR3 region has 14 residues. CDR3 nucleotide sequence: TGTGCCAGCTATTGGGCGCAAGGCAATCAGCCCCAGCATTTT. Amino acid sequence: CASYWAQGNQPQHF.

This clone appeared a single time. The rearrangement links TRBV6-5 to TRBJ1-5, with D maybe TRBD1 (6 bases). The germline V and J ends were trimmed by 8 bases and 5 bases, with 19 bases remaining between them. Germline V lookup: CDR1 MNHEY, CDR2 SVGAGI. The CDR3 length is 15 residues. The CDR3 reads CASFRGSLLYQPQHF. In nucleotides, the CDR3 is TGTGCCAGCTTCAGGGGTTCACTATTATATCAGCCCCAGCATTTT.

This sequence joins TRBV7-9 and TRBJ1-6; D is uncertain. CDR1 SEHNR and CDR2 FQNEAQ come from the germline V gene (reference sequence). This CDR3 region has 12 residues. V dropped 5 bases and J dropped 5 bases, with 4 bases sitting between them. The CDR3 DNA sequence: TGTGCCAGCAGCCGTGATAATTCACCCCTCCACTTT. This encodes CASSRDNSPLHF. The full variable domain, completed using reference TRBV7-9 and TRBJ1-6, is DTGVSQNPRHKITKRGQNVTFRCDPISEHNRLYWYRQTLGQGPEFLTYFQNEAQLEKSRLLSDRFSAERPKGSFSTLEIQRTEQGDSAMYLCASSRDNSPLHFGNGTRLTVT.

The chain carries TRBV7-9 and TRBJ2-3, with 11 positions matching TRBD2. The length of the CDR3 is 17 residues. Germline loops: CDR1 SEHNR, CDR2 FQNEAQ (reference sequence). With 4 bases clipped from V and 4 bases from J, the junction kept 10 bases outside the gene matches. CDR3 amino acids: CASSSGITSGRADTQYF. CDR3 DNA: TGTGCCAGCAGCTCCGGGATTACTAGCGGGAGAGCAGATACGCAGTATTTT.

This rearrangement joins TRBV2 to TRBJ1-1; TRBD1 matches 8 bases. The CDR3 runs 14 residues. Looked up from germline, CDR1 is SNHLY and CDR2 is FYNNEI. With 7 bases clipped from V and 0 bases from J, the junction kept 4 bases outside the gene matches. Here the CDR3 DNA reads TGTGCCAGCAACACAGGGGGAATGAACACTGAAGCTTTCTTT. It specifies CASNTGGMNTEAFF.

The V and J genes are TRBV4-3 and TRBJ1-4, with D maybe TRBD1 (6 bases). The CDR3 spans 15 residues. V dropped 0 bases and J dropped 7 bases, with 12 bases sitting between them. Germline V gene sequence: CDR1 LGHNA, CDR2 YSLEER. CDR3 amino acids: CASSQDPRGVEKLFF. The CDR3 nucleotides are TGCGCCAGCAGCCAAGATCCCAGGGGTGTTGAAAAACTGTTTTTT.

The chain couples TRBV6-5 to TRBJ1-6, with no clear D. The length of the CDR3 is 15 residues. The germline gives CDR1 MNHEY, CDR2 SVGAGI. V was pared by 0 bases and J by 9 bases, with 12 bases between. CDR3 sequence reads: CASSYSGTAGSPLHF. CDR3 in DNA: TGTGCCAGCAGTTACTCAGGAACGGCGGGTTCACCCCTCCACTTT.

The rearrangement joins TRBV7-9 to TRBJ2-7; weak D call: TRBD1 (6 bases). Germline V gene sequence: CDR1 SEHNR, CDR2 FQNEAQ (reference sequence). V was pared by 1 base and J by 6 bases, with 7 bases between. The CDR3 sequence is 12 residues long. The CDR3 here is CASSLGRGEQYF. In DNA form, the CDR3 reads TGTGCCAGCAGCTTAGGCAGGGGCGAGCAGTACTTC.

V gene TRBV30 combines with J gene TRBJ1-4, with D perhaps matching TRBD1 (6 bases). CDR1 GTSNPN and CDR2 SVGIG come from the germline V gene (reference sequence). The CDR3 covers 15 residues. With 3 bases removed from V and 7 bases from J, the gap between germline ends came to 18 bases. CDR3: CAWRPTGPLREKLFF. CDR3 sequence (DNA): TGTGCCTGGAGGCCCACAGGGCCTCTACGTGAAAAACTGTTTTTT. Looking up the rest from reference TRBV30 and TRBJ1-4 gives the full variable domain: SQTIHQWPATLVQPVGSPLSLECTVEGTSNPNLYWYRQAAGRGLQLLFYSVGIGQISSEVPQNLSASRPQDRQFILSSKKLLLSDSGFYLCAWRPTGPLREKLFFGSGTQLSVL.

The table lists this clone with a few counts. V and J are TRBV28 and TRBJ1-4; tentatively, D is TRBD1 (6 bases). This CDR3 spans 15 amino acids. The V end lost 7 bases, the J end lost 7 bases, and 19 bases lay between the germline ends. Germline CDR1 MDHEN, CDR2 SYDVKM. The CDR3 reads CASTHGRGWVEKLFF. CDR3 DNA sequence: TGTGCCAGCACCCATGGTAGGGGGTGGGTTGAAAAACTGTTTTTT.

J is TRBJ1-5 and V is TRBV19, with 7 nucleotides matching TRBD1. V gave up 7 bases and J gave up 0 bases; unmatched junction bases: 15. The CDR3 runs 18 residues. Germline V lookup: CDR1 LNHDA, CDR2 SQIVND (reference sequence). DNA for the CDR3: TGTGCCAGTACCGTCGACCGGGACAGCGTTTATAGCAATCAGCCCCAGCATTTT. It translates to CASTVDRDSVYSNQPQHF.

The chain combines TRBV7-2 with TRBJ2-2, with D hard to call. CDR1 SGHTA and CDR2 FQGNSA come from the germline V gene. The CDR3 totals 14 residues. V lost 2 bases and J 4 bases, leaving 8 bases between the germline ends. CDR3 amino acids: CASSLLRSTGELFF. CDR3 DNA sequence: TGTGCCAGCAGCTTACTTCGGAGCACCGGGGAGCTGTTTTTT.

V usage is TRBV6-5 and J usage is TRBJ1-2, with a weak D call TRBD1 (6 bases). Trimming left V 2 bases short and J 7 bases short, with 11 bases between. The length of the CDR3 is 13 residues. CDR1 and CDR2 (germline): MNHEY, SVGAGI. The CDR3 region has the DNA TGTGCCAGCAGTTACGGTACAGGGATTGGCTACACCTTC. It encodes CASSYGTGIGYTF.

This clone occurred once. Other DNA sequences in this sample translate to the same CDR3. The J gene is TRBJ2-7, the V gene TRBV7-3; 9 bases match TRBD1. Per the germline V gene, CDR1 is SGHTA and CDR2 is FQGTGA. V lost 5 bases, J lost 4 bases, and 3 bases stayed unmatched. CDR3 size: 13 residues. The CDR3 here is CASSRDRGYEQYF. CDR3 DNA: TGTGCCAGCAGCCGCGACAGGGGGTACGAGCAGTACTTC.

The J gene is TRBJ2-3, the V gene TRBV9; TRBD2 matches 7 bases. V lost 4 bases, J lost 5 bases, and 7 bases stayed unmatched. This CDR3 is 14 amino acids long. The germline V gene encodes CDR1 SGDLS and CDR2 YYNGEE. The CDR3 sequence: CASSPAGWEDTQYF. The CDR3 bases are TGTGCCAGCAGCCCAGCGGGGTGGGAAGATACGCAGTATTTT.

The J gene is TRBJ2-3, the V gene TRBV9; 8 positions agree with TRBD2. Looked up from germline, CDR1 is SGDLS and CDR2 is YYNGEE. V dropped 2 bases and J dropped 3; count of bases not matched to a gene: 5. The CDR3 is 15 residues long. The CDR3 loop is CASSVDGRETDTQYF. DNA of the CDR3: TGTGCCAGCAGCGTTGACGGGAGGGAAACAGATACGCAGTATTTT.

This clone was observed a single time. The chain has TRBV9 and TRBJ2-7; 8 bases are shared with TRBD1. The J segment lost 0 bases and the V segment lost 4 bases, leaving 9 bases of the junction unmatched. This CDR3 comprises 16 residues. CDR1 is SGDLS and CDR2 is YYNGEE in the germline V gene. In DNA form, the CDR3 reads TGTGCCAGCAGCCCATCCGCCGGGACAGGCTCCTACGAGCAGTACTTC. This sequence encodes CASSPSAGTGSYEQYF.

Only a few counts were recorded for this clone. This chain uses TRBV24-1 with TRBJ1-5, with TRBD1 matching over 8 bases. The germline gives CDR1 KGHDR, CDR2 SFDVKD. The CDR3 loop spans 14 amino acids. Trimming took 4 bases from V and 4 from J; bases not matched to a gene: 2. The CDR3 bases are TGTGCCACCAGTGAGCGGACAGGGAATCAGCCCCAGCATTTT. This encodes CATSERTGNQPQHF.

The V call is TRBV6-5, the J call TRBJ2-7, with D maybe TRBD1 (6 bases). V shed 4 bases and J shed 3 bases, with 10 bases lying between them. This CDR3 is built from 13 residues. In germline, CDR1 is MNHEY, CDR2 SVGAGI. CDR3 sequence reads: CASSSGQNYEQYF. The CDR3 DNA reads TGTGCCAGCAGTTCAGGACAGAACTACGAGCAGTACTTC.

This clone was observed once. CDR3 loop: CASSLGGPGTSGITYEQFF. CDR3 in DNA: TGCGCCAGCAGCTTGGGGGGCCCCGGGACTAGCGGGATTACGTATGAGCAGTTCTTC. The V gene is TRBV5-1, the J gene TRBJ2-1, with 13 bases aligning to TRBD2. Unmatched junction bases numbered 14, after V lost 0 bases and J lost 8 bases. CDR1 and CDR2 from the germline V gene are SGHRS and YFSETQ. This CDR3 has 19 amino acids.

The rearrangement uses TRBV27 and TRBJ1-3; 8 nucleotides line up with TRBD1. This CDR3 spans 17 amino acids. Trimming at V came to 5 bases and at J to 0 bases, leaving 9 bases not matched to a gene. Per the germline V gene, CDR1 is MNHEY and CDR2 is SMNVEV (reference sequence). The CDR3 here is CASSTRQGPSSGNTIYF. CDR3 bases: TGTGCCAGCAGTACTCGACAGGGGCCAAGCTCTGGAAACACCATATATTTT.

The chain is built from TRBV28 and TRBJ1-5; 7 bases align to TRBD1. This CDR3 has 23 residues. Germline V gene sequence: CDR1 MDHEN, CDR2 SYDVKM. V lost 8 bases and J lost 0; bases outside the gene matches: 31. The CDR3 bases are TGTGCCAGCGGCATAACCCCGGGACAGAAACCGTCCGAAGCCCATCCTAGCAATCAGCCCCAGCATTTT. It is translated as CASGITPGQKPSEAHPSNQPQHF.

CDR3 nucleotide sequence: TGTGCCAGCAGTTTACTCAGGGTTCAAGGATGGGGCGGGACGACCACTGAAGCTTTCTTT. Translation: CASSLLRVQGWGGTTTEAFF. J is TRBJ1-1 and V is TRBV28; weak D call: TRBD1 (5 bases). Looked up from germline, CDR1 is MDHEN and CDR2 is SYDVKM. The ends were cut back, 2 bases at V and 4 bases at J, with 29 bases in the middle. This CDR3 is built from 20 residues.

V is TRBV28 and J is TRBJ1-2, with 9 bases lining up with TRBD1. V lost 5 bases, J lost 8 bases, and 12 bases stayed unmatched. Germline loops: CDR1 MDHEN, CDR2 SYDVKM. CDR3 length equals 15 residues. CDR3 region: CASSPSSTGGGGYTF. CDR3 DNA: TGTGCCAGCAGTCCCTCATCGACAGGGGGAGGGGGCTACACCTTC.

V is TRBV19 and J is TRBJ2-3, with 8 positions matching TRBD2. Trimming removed 1 base from V and 7 bases from J; junction bases left unmatched: 1. The CDR3 contains 13 residues. CDR1 LNHDA and CDR2 SQIVND come from the germline V gene (reference sequence). CDR3 amino acids: CASSIAGGYTQYF. CDR3 nucleotides: TGTGCCAGTAGTATAGCGGGGGGGTATACGCAGTATTTT.

The rearrangement links TRBV28 to TRBJ1-1; possibly TRBD1 for D (5 bases). CDR1 and CDR2 from the germline V gene are MDHEN and SYDVKM. The CDR3 is made up of 17 amino acids. Trimming shortened V by 2 bases and J by 0 bases, and 16 bases separated the two germline ends. The CDR3 loop is CASSLGGTAGLNTEAFF. CDR3 nucleotide sequence: TGTGCCAGCAGTTTAGGAGGGACCGCGGGCTTGAACACTGAAGCTTTCTTT.